A selection of T cell receptor beta chains follows, all from one sample in a study of spatial heterogeneity in lung cancer. TCRdb passed the 5' RACE reads through MiXCR, listing each CDR3 protein once. The table shows approximately 93,000 distinct CDR3 sequences, with less than 20% occurring only once. The sample here was PBMCs, taken at follow-up. These receptors all come from a male donor with early-stage non-small cell lung cancer. Both conserved end residues are part of each CDR3. The D gene is left open where the match is weak. The size entry is marked missing in some rows and otherwise reads once, few, many or a size class.

d_gene: .
v_gene: TRBV2
j_gene: TRBJ2-1
abundance: .
CDR3nt: TGTGCCAGCAACCGGGCCCGGGGGAGTGAGCAGTTCTTC
CDR3aa: CASNRARGSEQFF

d_gene: TRBD1
v_gene: TRBV29-1
j_gene: TRBJ1-1
abundance: few
CDR3nt: TGCAGCGGGTCACAGGGGCGAACTGAAGCTTTCTTT
CDR3aa: CSGSQGRTEAFF

d_gene: .
v_gene: TRBV28
j_gene: TRBJ2-7
abundance: .
CDR3nt: TGTGCCAGCACTCACTCTTGGGGTACAGGAGACGAGCAGTACTTC
CDR3aa: CASTHSWGTGDEQYF

d_gene: TRBD1
v_gene: TRBV12-3/TRBV12-4
j_gene: TRBJ1-1
abundance: few
CDR3nt: TGTGCCAGCAGAACAGGGGGCGCGGTGAACACTGAAGCTTTCTTT
CDR3aa: CASRTGGAVNTEAFF

d_gene: .
v_gene: TRBV7-2
j_gene: TRBJ2-5
abundance: .
CDR3nt: TGTGCCAGCAGCTTAGTTGTCGGCGGGGAGACCCAGTACTTC
CDR3aa: CASSLVVGGETQYF

d_gene: .
v_gene: TRBV5-1
j_gene: TRBJ2-3
abundance: few
CDR3nt: TGCGCCAGCATGGACAGCCCTAGCACAGATACGCAGTATTTT
CDR3aa: CASMDSPSTDTQYF

d_gene: .
v_gene: TRBV4-3
j_gene: TRBJ1-5
abundance: many
CDR3nt: TGCGCCAGCAGCCAAGATATCGGGAGCAATCAGCCCCAGCATTTT
CDR3aa: CASSQDIGSNQPQHF

d_gene: .
v_gene: TRBV20-1
j_gene: TRBJ1-1
abundance: many
CDR3nt: TGCAGTGTAAGGGGTCGAACTGAAGCTTTCTTT
CDR3aa: CSVRGRTEAFF

d_gene: .
v_gene: TRBV20-1
j_gene: TRBJ2-6
abundance: few
CDR3nt: TGCAGTGCTAGGGATAAACAGCTTCACGCTGGGGCCAACGTCCTGACTTTC
CDR3aa: CSARDKQLHAGANVLTF

d_gene: TRBD1
v_gene: TRBV2
j_gene: TRBJ2-5
abundance: .
CDR3nt: TGTGCCAGCACTGGACAGGGCGGGCAAGAGACCCAGTACTTC
CDR3aa: CASTGQGGQETQYF

d_gene: .
v_gene: TRBV24-1
j_gene: TRBJ2-1
abundance: few
CDR3nt: TGTGCCACCAGTGATAGCTGGGGACACAATGAGCAGTTCTTC
CDR3aa: CATSDSWGHNEQFF

d_gene: .
v_gene: TRBV20-1
j_gene: TRBJ1-5
abundance: few
CDR3nt: TGCAGTGCTAGAGTGTTCAATCAGCCCCAGCATTTT
CDR3aa: CSARVFNQPQHF

d_gene: TRBD1
v_gene: TRBV6-5
j_gene: TRBJ2-6
abundance: .
CDR3nt: TGTGCCAGCAGTTACTCGGGTGGGACAGTTGAGGTTTCTGGGGCCAACGTCCTGACTTTC
CDR3aa: CASSYSGGTVEVSGANVLTF

d_gene: TRBD1
v_gene: TRBV2
j_gene: TRBJ1-1
abundance: .
CDR3nt: TGTGCCAGCAGAGAACAGGGGGCGGGCACTGAAGCTTTCTTT
CDR3aa: CASREQGAGTEAFF

d_gene: TRBD2
v_gene: TRBV20-1
j_gene: TRBJ2-1
abundance: .
CDR3nt: TGCAGTGCCTCCGCCCTGGCGGGGGGGGACTACTCCTACAATGAGCAGTTCTTC
CDR3aa: CSASALAGGDYSYNEQFF

d_gene: TRBD1
v_gene: TRBV20-1
j_gene: TRBJ1-1
abundance: .
CDR3nt: TGCAGTGCCCCGGACAGGGGAAGAACTGAAGCTTTCTTT
CDR3aa: CSAPDRGRTEAFF

d_gene: .
v_gene: TRBV7-6
j_gene: TRBJ2-1
abundance: .
CDR3nt: TGTGCCAGCAGCTTAGATCAGTACAATGAGCAGTTCTTC
CDR3aa: CASSLDQYNEQFF

d_gene: .
v_gene: TRBV24-1
j_gene: TRBJ2-6
abundance: .
CDR3nt: TGTGCCACCAGTGATACAGGGTCTGGGGCCAACGTCCTGACTTTC
CDR3aa: CATSDTGSGANVLTF

d_gene: TRBD2
v_gene: TRBV19
j_gene: TRBJ2-5
abundance: few
CDR3nt: TGTGCCACCCGCGGGGGGAACGGAGAGACCCAGTACTTC
CDR3aa: CATRGGNGETQYF

d_gene: TRBD2
v_gene: TRBV5-1
j_gene: TRBJ2-2
abundance: .
CDR3nt: TGCGCCAGCAGCTTGGCCCAGCGGGAGGGCACCGGGGAGCTGTTTTTT
CDR3aa: CASSLAQREGTGELFF

d_gene: TRBD2
v_gene: TRBV19
j_gene: TRBJ2-7
abundance: .
CDR3nt: TGTGCCAGTAGTCTTACCGGGACTAGCTCCTACGAGCAGTACTTC
CDR3aa: CASSLTGTSSYEQYF

d_gene: TRBD2
v_gene: TRBV11-3
j_gene: TRBJ2-1
abundance: few
CDR3nt: TGTGCCAGCAGCCCCGACAGCGGGAGGTCCTACAATGAGCAGTTCTTC
CDR3aa: CASSPDSGRSYNEQFF

d_gene: TRBD2
v_gene: TRBV6-2/TRBV6-3
j_gene: TRBJ2-1
abundance: .
CDR3nt: TGTGCCAGCATCAACCCGGGACTAGCAGTGGATGAGCAGTTCTTC
CDR3aa: CASINPGLAVDEQFF

d_gene: .
v_gene: TRBV14
j_gene: TRBJ1-5
abundance: .
CDR3nt: TGTGCCAGCAGCCAAGGGGGGGGAAGCAATCAGCCCCAGCATTTT
CDR3aa: CASSQGGGSNQPQHF

d_gene: .
v_gene: TRBV5-1
j_gene: TRBJ2-3
abundance: many
CDR3nt: TGCGCCAGCAGCTTGGGGGGAGACACAGATACGCAGTATTTT
CDR3aa: CASSLGGDTDTQYF

d_gene: TRBD2
v_gene: TRBV6-5
j_gene: TRBJ2-4
abundance: .
CDR3nt: TGTGCCACTAGCGGGGGGGCAGGGTCCAAAAACATTCAGTACTTC
CDR3aa: CATSGGAGSKNIQYF

d_gene: TRBD1
v_gene: TRBV6-2/TRBV6-3
j_gene: TRBJ2-1
abundance: few
CDR3nt: TGTGCCAGCAGTACCCGACAGGGGCGAGAGAATGAGCAGTTCTTC
CDR3aa: CASSTRQGRENEQFF

d_gene: TRBD1
v_gene: TRBV10-3
j_gene: TRBJ1-5
abundance: .
CDR3nt: TGTGCCATCAGTGTGGGGGGACAGGGAAATCAGCCCCAGCATTTT
CDR3aa: CAISVGGQGNQPQHF

d_gene: TRBD2
v_gene: TRBV10-2
j_gene: TRBJ2-2
abundance: .
CDR3nt: TGCGCCAGCAGTGAGTGGGGGGGTTCGAACACCGGGGAGCTGTTTTTT
CDR3aa: CASSEWGGSNTGELFF

d_gene: .
v_gene: TRBV28
j_gene: TRBJ1-2
abundance: once
CDR3nt: TGTGCCAGCAGCACCCCCCGTCTCAGCTTGGGTTATGGCTACACCTTC
CDR3aa: CASSTPRLSLGYGYTF

d_gene: .
v_gene: TRBV29-1
j_gene: TRBJ2-7
abundance: .
CDR3nt: TGCAGCGTTGCACTCACCTCCCCAGGCGAGCAGTACTTC
CDR3aa: CSVALTSPGEQYF

d_gene: .
v_gene: TRBV14
j_gene: TRBJ2-7
abundance: few
CDR3nt: TGTGCCAGCAGTACCGTCTGGGACCAGTTAAACGAGCAGTACTTC
CDR3aa: CASSTVWDQLNEQYF

d_gene: TRBD2
v_gene: TRBV12-3/TRBV12-4
j_gene: TRBJ2-3
abundance: .
CDR3nt: TGTGCCAGCAGGACTAGCGGAAGCACAGATACGCAGTATTTT
CDR3aa: CASRTSGSTDTQYF

d_gene: TRBD2
v_gene: TRBV29-1
j_gene: TRBJ2-5
abundance: .
CDR3nt: TGCAGCGTTGTTGGATTGAAGAAGCGGGAGGTGGAAGAGACCCAGTACTTC
CDR3aa: CSVVGLKKREVEETQYF

d_gene: .
v_gene: TRBV20-1
j_gene: TRBJ1-5
abundance: .
CDR3nt: TGCAGTGCTCCCCTCGGGAGTAGGAATCAGCCCCAGCATTTT
CDR3aa: CSAPLGSRNQPQHF

d_gene: TRBD2
v_gene: TRBV5-5
j_gene: TRBJ2-7
abundance: .
CDR3nt: TGTGCCAGCAGGCCAGCGGGAGGGCCCACCTACGAGCAGTACTTC
CDR3aa: CASRPAGGPTYEQYF

d_gene: .
v_gene: TRBV7-9
j_gene: TRBJ1-3
abundance: few
CDR3nt: TGTGCCAGCAGCCCGACGATGGACGGGAGGTCTGGAAACACCATATATTTT
CDR3aa: CASSPTMDGRSGNTIYF

d_gene: .
v_gene: TRBV14
j_gene: TRBJ2-5
abundance: many
CDR3nt: TGTGCCAGCAGCCAAGATAGAGGGTTCGAGACCCAGTACTTC
CDR3aa: CASSQDRGFETQYF

d_gene: .
v_gene: TRBV18
j_gene: TRBJ2-7
abundance: .
CDR3nt: TGTGCCAGCTCACCACCGCAGGGACCCCTTGTCCAGCAGTACTTC
CDR3aa: CASSPPQGPLVQQYF

d_gene: TRBD1
v_gene: TRBV7-8
j_gene: TRBJ1-2
abundance: .
CDR3nt: TGTGCCAGCAGCTCGACAGGGCCTGGCTATGGCTACACCTTC
CDR3aa: CASSSTGPGYGYTF

d_gene: .
v_gene: TRBV7-2
j_gene: TRBJ2-2
abundance: .
CDR3nt: TGTGCCAGCAGCCAGGCGGCGGGATCGGTCGGGGAGCTGTTTTTT
CDR3aa: CASSQAAGSVGELFF

d_gene: .
v_gene: TRBV7-2
j_gene: TRBJ1-2
abundance: few
CDR3nt: TGTGCCAGCAGCCTCAACAGGGCGTCTGGTGATGGCTACACCTTC
CDR3aa: CASSLNRASGDGYTF

d_gene: .
v_gene: TRBV3-1
j_gene: TRBJ2-2
abundance: few
CDR3nt: TGTGCCAGCAGCCAAGGGGGGAACACCGGGGAGCTGTTTTTT
CDR3aa: CASSQGGNTGELFF

d_gene: .
v_gene: TRBV12-5
j_gene: TRBJ2-1
abundance: many
CDR3nt: TGTGCTAGTGGTTGGAGGGAGTCCGTCAATGAGCAGTTCTTC
CDR3aa: CASGWRESVNEQFF

d_gene: .
v_gene: TRBV6-6
j_gene: TRBJ2-7
abundance: .
CDR3nt: TGTGCCAGCAGCCCCTTGGACGAGCAGTACTTC
CDR3aa: CASSPLDEQYF

d_gene: .
v_gene: TRBV2
j_gene: TRBJ2-7
abundance: .
CDR3nt: TGTGCCAGCATAAGGAGATTCAACCCCTACGAGCAGTACTTC
CDR3aa: CASIRRFNPYEQYF

d_gene: .
v_gene: TRBV20-1
j_gene: TRBJ2-3
abundance: many
CDR3nt: TGCAGTGCCGCCTTTAAGCGGAATGGAGATACGCAGTATTTT
CDR3aa: CSAAFKRNGDTQYF

d_gene: .
v_gene: TRBV29-1
j_gene: TRBJ1-4
abundance: .
CDR3nt: TGCAGCGTTGGCTTTGGTGAAAAACTGTTTTTT
CDR3aa: CSVGFGEKLFF

d_gene: .
v_gene: TRBV20-1
j_gene: TRBJ1-1
abundance: .
CDR3nt: TGCAGTGCTAGTCAGGGGCCCACTGAAGCTTTCTTT
CDR3aa: CSASQGPTEAFF

d_gene: .
v_gene: TRBV1
j_gene: TRBJ1-5
abundance: .
CDR3nt: TGCACCAGCGGACCGGGACAGGGGTATCAGCCCCAGCATTTT
CDR3aa: CTSGPGQGYQPQHF

d_gene: .
v_gene: TRBV5-1
j_gene: TRBJ2-7
abundance: .
CDR3nt: TGCGCCAGCAGTTCCGAGGTAGGGAACTACGAGCAGTACTTC
CDR3aa: CASSSEVGNYEQYF

d_gene: .
v_gene: TRBV5-1
j_gene: TRBJ2-7
abundance: few
CDR3nt: TGCGCCAGCAACCCGGGACACGGGTCTTACGAGCAGTACTTC
CDR3aa: CASNPGHGSYEQYF

d_gene: TRBD2
v_gene: TRBV20-1
j_gene: TRBJ2-3
abundance: few
CDR3nt: TGCAGTGCTAAACTAGCGGGAAGCACAGATACGCAGTATTTT
CDR3aa: CSAKLAGSTDTQYF

d_gene: .
v_gene: TRBV19
j_gene: TRBJ1-5
abundance: few
CDR3nt: TGTGCCAGTGGTGAGAAACGGCAGCCCCAGCATTTT
CDR3aa: CASGEKRQPQHF

d_gene: .
v_gene: TRBV12-3/TRBV12-4
j_gene: TRBJ1-5
abundance: few
CDR3nt: TGTGCCAGCAGTTTTAGGAGCAATCAGCCCCAGCATTTT
CDR3aa: CASSFRSNQPQHF

d_gene: .
v_gene: TRBV15
j_gene: TRBJ2-3
abundance: many
CDR3nt: TGTGCCACCCGCGGGATTTCTGAGCTACCCACAGATACGCAGTATTTT
CDR3aa: CATRGISELPTDTQYF

d_gene: TRBD2
v_gene: TRBV10-3
j_gene: TRBJ2-3
abundance: many
CDR3nt: TGTGCCATCAGTGAGTCGCCGGCGGGGGGGGAAGATACGCAGTATTTT
CDR3aa: CAISESPAGGEDTQYF